This TCR beta chain emerged from a study of blood T cell repertoires in COVID-19 (dated by TCRdb to the early 2020s). At the level of the whole study: The collaborator samples originated in the United States, Italy and Spain and spanned the acute and convalescent phases of COVID-19. Samples came from the ongoing ImmuneRACE study (first 160 participants) plus 1,254 subjects from 6 global collaborators. The material from the prospective study consisted of cDNA or gDNA derived from T cells, B-cell-depleted T cells, or PBMCs. Subjects who had been exposed to COVID-19, were actively infected with it, or had recovered from it provided the deeply sampled blood TCRbeta repertoires that made up the dataset. HLA class I and class II types, where available, came from metadata supplied by the sample provider rather than from assay-based typing. The repertoires were made available in a free public database intended to serve as a resource for research on the immune response to SARS-CoV-2. Sample metadata almost always included a de-identified subject ID, COVID-19 status, age in years and sex.

Trimming removed 8 bases from V and 6 bases from J, leaving 23 bases between the germline ends. Taken from the germline V gene, the CDR1 and CDR2 loops are SNHLY and FYNNEI. The CDR3 numbers 16 residues from cysteine through phenylalanine. Kept here is only the CDR3 DNA, which spans 48 bases and is read in frame from base 1. Results and caveats for the whole study, not just this receptor: Clinical and demographic metadata were provided uncurated, with the amount varying by source and participant.

As regards this clone: Its binding antigen is unknown. The record has no base qualities; no much larger clone is one base away.

Collaborating institutions collected whole blood in K2EDTA tubes following their own protocols. For TCRbeta analysis, collaborators shipped samples in one of three forms: frozen whole blood, isolated PBMCs, or DNA extracted from either of those sample types. TCRbeta CDR3 regions were amplified from genomic DNA using the immunoSEQ Assay, a bias-controlled multiplex PCR. Per the original workflow: The number of nucleated cells in each sample was estimated from the amplification of reference gene primers within the assay. To quantify the absolute abundance of each unique TCRbeta CDR3 rearrangement, sequence reads were collapsed and filtered. Productive Simpson clonality was computed per sample as the square root of Simpson's diversity index over productive rearrangements. What TCRdb holds here is the immuneACCESS table cut down to in-frame rearrangements. Part of the clones is not present; checked against another copy, under half of the missing clones reflect an unresolved V gene, and the others are unexplained. The V and J calls and the clone size are those of that table, but D and trimming were determined from the DNA. This sample has roughly 150,000 clones in its table, and roughly four fifths of those were observed once. The top ten clones comprise under 13% of the sample.

The material sequenced was peripheral blood. The sequence came from a man aged 65 to 85 with active or convalescent COVID-19. The chain is made from TRBV2 and TRBJ2-1, and possibly TRBD2, on 6 matching bases. CDR3 loop: CASPPKERVEPNEQFF. The DNA sequence is as follows: TGTGCCAGCCCACCAAAGGAGCGGGTAGAGCCCAATGAGCAGTTCTTC.